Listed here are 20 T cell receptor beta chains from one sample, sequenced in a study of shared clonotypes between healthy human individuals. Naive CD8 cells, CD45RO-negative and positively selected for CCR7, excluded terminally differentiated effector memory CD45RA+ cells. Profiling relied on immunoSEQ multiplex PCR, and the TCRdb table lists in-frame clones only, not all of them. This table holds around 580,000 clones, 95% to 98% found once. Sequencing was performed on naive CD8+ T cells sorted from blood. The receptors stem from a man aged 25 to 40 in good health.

In DNA form, the CDR3 reads TGTGCCAGCAGCTTAGCGGGAGCCACAGATACGCAGTATTTT. It codes for CASSLAGATDTQYF. The rearrangement links TRBV25-1 to TRBJ2-3; 9 positions match TRBD2. The V and J ends lost 6 bases and 2 bases, in that order; junction bases with no gene match: 3. CDR1 is MGHDK, CDR2 SYGVNS, per germline. The CDR3 length is 14 residues. The whole variable domain, remainder taken from reference TRBV25-1 and TRBJ2-3, is EADIYQTPRYLVIGTGKKITLECSQTMGHDKMYWYQQDPGMELHLIHYSYGVNSTEKGDLSSESTVSRIRTEHFPLTLESARPSHTSQYLCASSLAGATDTQYFGPGTRLTVL.

CDR3 nucleotides: TGTGCCAGCAGCTTCCCCGGGCGGGGGGCCGGGGCCAACGTCCTGACTTTC. This gives the protein CASSFPGRGAGANVLTF. This sequence joins TRBV7-2 and TRBJ2-6; TRBD2 matches 8 bases. Trimming cost V 3 bases and J 4 bases; bases outside gene matches: 8. Germline V gives CDR1 SGHTA, CDR2 FQGNSA. This CDR3 region has 17 residues.

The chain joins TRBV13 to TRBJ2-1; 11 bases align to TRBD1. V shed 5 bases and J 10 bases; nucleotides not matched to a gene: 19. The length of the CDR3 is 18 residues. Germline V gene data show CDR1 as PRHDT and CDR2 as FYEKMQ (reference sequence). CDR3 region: CASSPLTSTGQGAGEQFF. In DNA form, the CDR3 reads TGTGCCAGCAGCCCCTTGACCTCCACCGGACAGGGGGCAGGGGAGCAGTTCTTC.

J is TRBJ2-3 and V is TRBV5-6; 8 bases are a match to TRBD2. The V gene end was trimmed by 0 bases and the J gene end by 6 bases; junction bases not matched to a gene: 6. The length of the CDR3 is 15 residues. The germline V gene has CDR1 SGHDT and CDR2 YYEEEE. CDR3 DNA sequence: TGTGCCAGCAGCTTGGTACGGGAGGGCCGCGATACGCAGTATTTT. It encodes CASSLVREGRDTQYF.

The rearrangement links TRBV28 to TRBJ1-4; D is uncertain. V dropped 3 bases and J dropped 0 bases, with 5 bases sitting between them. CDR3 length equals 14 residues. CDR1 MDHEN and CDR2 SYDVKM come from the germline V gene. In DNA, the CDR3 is TGTGCCAGCAGTTTCGCCGCAACTAATGAAAAACTGTTTTTT. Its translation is CASSFAATNEKLFF.

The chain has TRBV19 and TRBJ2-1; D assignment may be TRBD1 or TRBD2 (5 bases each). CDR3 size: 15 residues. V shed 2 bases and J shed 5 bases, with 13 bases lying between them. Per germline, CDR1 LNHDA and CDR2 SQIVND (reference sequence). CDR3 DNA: TGTGCCAGTAGTATATTGAGGGGTAGGCACAATGAGCAGTTCTTC. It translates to CASSILRGRHNEQFF.

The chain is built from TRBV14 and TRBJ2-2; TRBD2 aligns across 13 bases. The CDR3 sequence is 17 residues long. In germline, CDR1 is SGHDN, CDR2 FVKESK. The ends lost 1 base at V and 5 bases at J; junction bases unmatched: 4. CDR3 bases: TGTGCCAGCAGCCAAGTGGGACTAGCGGGGAATACCGGGGAGCTGTTTTTT. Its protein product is CASSQVGLAGNTGELFF.

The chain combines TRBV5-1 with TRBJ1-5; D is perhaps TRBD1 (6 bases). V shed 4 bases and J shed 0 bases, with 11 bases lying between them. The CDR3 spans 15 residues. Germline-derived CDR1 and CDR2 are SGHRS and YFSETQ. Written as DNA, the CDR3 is TGCGCCAGCAGCATCGGGACACTTAGCAATCAGCCCCAGCATTTT. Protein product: CASSIGTLSNQPQHF.

CDR3 coding DNA: TGTGCCAGCAGCCCAGCTAGCGGCGACACAGATACGCAGTATTTT. It yields the protein CASSPASGDTDTQYF. The chain combines TRBV7-9 with TRBJ2-3; 7 bases line up with TRBD2. Germline trimming cut 5 bases from V and 2 bases from J; bases unmatched to any gene: 7. The CDR3 length is 15 residues. CDR1 and CDR2 (germline): SEHNR, FQNEAQ (reference sequence).

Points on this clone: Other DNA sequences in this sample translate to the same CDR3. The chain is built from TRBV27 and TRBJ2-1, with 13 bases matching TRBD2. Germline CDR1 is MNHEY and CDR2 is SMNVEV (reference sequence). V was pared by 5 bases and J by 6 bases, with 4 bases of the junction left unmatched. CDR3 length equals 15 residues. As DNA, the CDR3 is TGTGCCAGCAGTCCAGGACTAGCGGGAGTCAATGAGCAGTTCTTC. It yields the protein CASSPGLAGVNEQFF.

This chain's CDR3 is CASSFRTGTGDGYTF. DNA for the CDR3: TGTGCCAGCAGTTTCAGGACCGGGACAGGAGATGGCTACACCTTC. This chain uses TRBV7-9 with TRBJ1-2, with 8 bases fitting TRBD1. Germline CDR1 and CDR2: SEHNR and FQNEAQ (reference sequence). The trim removed 6 bases at V and 6 bases at J, leaving 12 bases unmatched. The CDR3 runs to 15 residues.

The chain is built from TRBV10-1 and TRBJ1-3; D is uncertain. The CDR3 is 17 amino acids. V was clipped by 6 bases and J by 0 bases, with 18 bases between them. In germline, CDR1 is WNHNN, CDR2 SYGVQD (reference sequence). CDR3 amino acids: CASRADNSYYSGNTIYF. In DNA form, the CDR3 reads TGCGCCAGCAGGGCCGACAACAGCTACTACTCTGGAAACACCATATATTTT.

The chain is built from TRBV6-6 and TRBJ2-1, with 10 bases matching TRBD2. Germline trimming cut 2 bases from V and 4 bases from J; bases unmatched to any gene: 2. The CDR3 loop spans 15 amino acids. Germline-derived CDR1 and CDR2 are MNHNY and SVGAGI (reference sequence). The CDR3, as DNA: TGTGCCAGCAGTTACCGGACTAGCGGATACAATGAGCAGTTCTTC. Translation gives CASSYRTSGYNEQFF.

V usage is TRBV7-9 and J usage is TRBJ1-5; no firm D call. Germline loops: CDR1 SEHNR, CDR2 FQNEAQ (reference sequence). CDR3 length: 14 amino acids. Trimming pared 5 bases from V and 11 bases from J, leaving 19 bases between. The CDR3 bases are TGTGCCAGCAGCGCCACCTGGGCCCCCGGAGCCCAGCATTTT. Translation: CASSATWAPGAQHF.

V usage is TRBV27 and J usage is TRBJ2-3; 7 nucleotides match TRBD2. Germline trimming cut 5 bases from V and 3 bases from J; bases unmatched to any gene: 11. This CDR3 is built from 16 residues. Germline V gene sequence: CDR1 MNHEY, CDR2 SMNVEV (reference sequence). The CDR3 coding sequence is TGTGCCAGCAGTGCCTTAGCGGGTCCAGGGACAGATACGCAGTATTTT. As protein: CASSALAGPGTDTQYF.

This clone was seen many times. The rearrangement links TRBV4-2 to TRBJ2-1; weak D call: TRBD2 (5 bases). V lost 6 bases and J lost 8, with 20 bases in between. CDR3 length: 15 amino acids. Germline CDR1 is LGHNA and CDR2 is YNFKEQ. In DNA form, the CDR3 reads TGTGCCAGCAGTACCGGGGAGTCGGACTTCGATGAGCAGTTCTTC. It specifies CASSTGESDFDEQFF.

The CDR3 is CASSLGPNEQYF. CDR3 coding DNA: TGTGCCAGCAGCTTAGGACCCAACGAGCAGTACTTC. The genes are TRBV11-1 and TRBJ2-7, with D uncertain. This CDR3 has 12 residues. V was pared by 1 base and J by 5 bases, with 6 bases between. Germline CDR1 and CDR2: SGHAT and FQDESV (reference sequence). The full variable domain, with the rest looked up from reference TRBV11-1 and TRBJ2-7, is EAEVAQSPRYKITEKSQAVAFWCDPISGHATLYWYRQILGQGPELLVQFQDESVVDDSQLPKDRFSAERLKGVDSTLKIQPAELGDSAMYLCASSLGPNEQYFGPGTRLTVT.

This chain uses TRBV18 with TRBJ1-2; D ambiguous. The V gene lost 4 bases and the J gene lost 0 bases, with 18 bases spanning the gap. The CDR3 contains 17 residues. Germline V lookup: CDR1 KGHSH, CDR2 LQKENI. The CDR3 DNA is TGTGCCAGCTCACAACCTCCAGGATTAATAGCTAACTATGGCTACACCTTC. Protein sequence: CASSQPPGLIANYGYTF.

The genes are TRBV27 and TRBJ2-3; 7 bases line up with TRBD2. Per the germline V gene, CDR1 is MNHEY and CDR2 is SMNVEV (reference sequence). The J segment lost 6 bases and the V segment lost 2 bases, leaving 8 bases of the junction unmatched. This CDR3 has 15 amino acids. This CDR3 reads CASSLISGIIDTQYF. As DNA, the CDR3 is TGTGCCAGCAGTTTAATAAGCGGGATTATTGATACGCAGTATTTT.

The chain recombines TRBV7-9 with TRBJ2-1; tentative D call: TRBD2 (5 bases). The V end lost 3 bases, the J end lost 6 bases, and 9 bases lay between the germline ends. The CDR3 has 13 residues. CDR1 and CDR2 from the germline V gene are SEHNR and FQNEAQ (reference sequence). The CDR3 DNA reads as TGTGCCAGCAGCTTGATAGCGAGCAATGAGCAGTTCTTC. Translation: CASSLIASNEQFF.